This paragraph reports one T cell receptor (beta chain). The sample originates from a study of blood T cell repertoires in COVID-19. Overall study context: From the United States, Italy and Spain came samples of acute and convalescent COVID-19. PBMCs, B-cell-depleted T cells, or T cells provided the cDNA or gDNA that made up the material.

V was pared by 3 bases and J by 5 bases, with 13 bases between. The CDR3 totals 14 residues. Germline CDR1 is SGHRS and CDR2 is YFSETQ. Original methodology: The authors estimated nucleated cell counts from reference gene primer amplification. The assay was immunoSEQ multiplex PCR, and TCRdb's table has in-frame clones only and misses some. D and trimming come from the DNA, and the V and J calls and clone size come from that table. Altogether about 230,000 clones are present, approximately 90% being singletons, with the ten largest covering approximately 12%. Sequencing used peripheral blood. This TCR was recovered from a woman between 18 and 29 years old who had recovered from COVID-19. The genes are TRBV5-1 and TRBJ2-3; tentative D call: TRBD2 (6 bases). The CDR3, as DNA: TGCGCCAGCAGCTCCCAAATGGGGGGAGATACGCAGTATTTT. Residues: CASSSQMGGDTQYF.